This T cell receptor (beta chain) was observed in a study of T-cell memory formation after mild COVID-19. Study overall: TCR clusters were mostly donor specific.

5'RACE with constant-segment primers built TCRalpha and TCRbeta cDNA libraries with UMIs. TCRdb fed the 5' RACE reads into MiXCR, producing one record per CDR3 protein. The sample gives just over 350,000 distinct CDR3 sequences, around 15% of which show up once; 22% is in the top ten. V lost 2 bases to trimming and J lost 7 bases, with 5 bases between them. Germline V gene sequence: CDR1 MNHEY, CDR2 SVGAGI. This CDR3 contains 11 residues. General study results and limits: Mostly located in CM and EM were contracting CD4+ clones, with contracting CD8+ clones located in EMRA. Cross-reactive memory apparently joined, as some responding clones appeared in pre-infection memory.

On this clonotype itself: Its cognate antigen is unknown.

This sequence joins TRBV6-5 and TRBJ1-2; maybe TRBD1 (5 bases). The sequence was obtained from a man aged 18 to 30 who had mild COVID-19 (a few samples of this study predate the infection). Cell type and time point are not known. The source material was PBMCs or a T cell subset sorted from them (not recorded which). CDR3 bases: TGTGCCAGCAGTTACGGGGGTGGCTACACCTTC. It is translated as CASSYGGGYTF.